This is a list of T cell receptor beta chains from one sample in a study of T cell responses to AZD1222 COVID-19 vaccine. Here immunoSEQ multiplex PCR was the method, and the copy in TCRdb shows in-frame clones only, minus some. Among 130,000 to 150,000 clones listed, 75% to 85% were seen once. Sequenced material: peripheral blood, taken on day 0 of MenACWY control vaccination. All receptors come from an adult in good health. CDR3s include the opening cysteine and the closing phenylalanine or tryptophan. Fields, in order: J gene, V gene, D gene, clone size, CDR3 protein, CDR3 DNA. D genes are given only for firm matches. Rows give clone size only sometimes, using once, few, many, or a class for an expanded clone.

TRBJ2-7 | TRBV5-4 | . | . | CASSRTLSYEQYF | TGTGCCAGCAGCCGCACCCTCTCCTACGAGCAGTACTTC
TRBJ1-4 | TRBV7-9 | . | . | CASSSGGPNEKLFF | TGTGCCAGCAGCTCAGGAGGACCTAATGAAAAACTGTTTTTT
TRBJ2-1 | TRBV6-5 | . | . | CASSWRTGGAYNEQFF | TGTGCCAGCAGTTGGCGAACAGGGGGGGCATACAATGAGCAGTTCTTC
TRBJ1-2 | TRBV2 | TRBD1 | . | CASRGPGTVYGYTF | TGTGCCAGCAGGGGGCCCGGGACAGTCTATGGCTACACCTTC
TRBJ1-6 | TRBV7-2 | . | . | CASRVNRLNSPLHF | TGTGCCAGCAGGGTCAACAGGCTCAATTCACCCCTCCACTTT
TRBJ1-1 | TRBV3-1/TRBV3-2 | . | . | CASSQGGPRTEAFF | TGTGCCAGCAGCCAGGGGGGGCCTCGGACTGAAGCTTTCTTT
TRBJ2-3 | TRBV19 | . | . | CASSTGSPDTQYF | TGTGCCAGTAGTACGGGTTCCCCAGATACGCAGTATTTT
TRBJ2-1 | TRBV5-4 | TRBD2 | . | CASSLQAGVYNEQFF | TGTGCCAGCAGCTTGCAAGCGGGGGTCTACAATGAGCAGTTCTTC
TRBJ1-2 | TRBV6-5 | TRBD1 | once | CASRPDRGSSYGYTF | TGTGCCAGCAGACCCGACAGGGGCAGTAGCTATGGCTACACCTTC
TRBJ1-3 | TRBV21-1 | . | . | CASSKGDTGNTIYF | TGTGCCAGCAGCAAAGGGGACACTGGAAACACCATATATTTT
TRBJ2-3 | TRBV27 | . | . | CASSLSETADTQYF | TGTGCCAGCAGTTTATCGGAGACGGCGGATACGCAGTATTTT
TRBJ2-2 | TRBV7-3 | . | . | CASSHLTQATGAGELFF | TGTGCCAGCAGCCATTTGACCCAGGCGACGGGGGCCGGGGAGCTGTTTTTT
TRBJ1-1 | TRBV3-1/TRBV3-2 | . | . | CASSQAQEARAFF | TGTGCCAGCAGCCAGGCTCAGGAGGCGAGGGCTTTCTTT
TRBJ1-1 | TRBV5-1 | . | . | CASSLKMTALNTEAFF | TGCGCCAGCAGCCTGAAGATGACAGCTTTGAACACTGAAGCTTTCTTT
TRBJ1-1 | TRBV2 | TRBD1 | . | CASTQVRDRVSEAFF | TGTGCCAGTACCCAAGTCCGGGACAGGGTGTCTGAAGCTTTCTTT
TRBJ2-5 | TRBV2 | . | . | CASSEAAALKTRRETQYF | TGTGCCAGCAGTGAAGCGGCGGCTCTTAAAACCCGTCGCGAGACCCAGTACTTC
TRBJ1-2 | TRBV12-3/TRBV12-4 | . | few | CASSPPGVGYTF | TGTGCCAGCAGCCCCCCAGGGGTAGGCTACACCTTC
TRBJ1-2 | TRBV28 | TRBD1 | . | CASTMGQADNYGYTF | TGTGCCAGCACCATGGGACAGGCGGATAACTATGGCTACACCTTC
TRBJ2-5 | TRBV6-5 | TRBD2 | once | CASSYSFTSAQETQYF | TGTGCCAGCAGTTACTCCTTTACTAGCGCCCAAGAGACCCAGTACTTC
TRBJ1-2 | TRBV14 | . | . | CASSQIDRAAGGYTF | TGTGCCAGCAGCCAGATCGACCGCGCTGCGGGTGGCTACACCTTC
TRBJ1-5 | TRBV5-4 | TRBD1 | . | CASSLDRGIQPQHF | TGTGCCAGCAGCTTGGACAGGGGGATTCAGCCCCAGCATTTT
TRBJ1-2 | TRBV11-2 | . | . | CASSLEGAANYGYTF | TGTGCCAGCAGCTTAGAGGGGGCAGCTAACTATGGCTACACCTTC